This TCR beta chain was found in a study of shared clonotypes between healthy human individuals. Germline V gene data show CDR1 as SGHTA and CDR2 as FQGNSA. The CDR3 sequence is 16 residues long. After removal of 5 bases from V and 2 bases from J, the junction contained 8 bases not matched to a gene. Sorted subsets were amplified in replicate PCRs using 200 ng DNA, approximately 30,000 T cell genomes. Assay used: immunoSEQ multiplex PCR; TCRdb lists only in-frame clones, some missing. This table has a few million clones, nearly 97% appearing once. The chain has TRBV7-2 and TRBJ2-3, with 9 bases fitting TRBD2. Sequenced: naive CD4+ T cells sorted from blood. Subset defined: CD45RA+ positively selected. The sequence was obtained from a man aged 18 to 30 in good health. The CDR3 sequence is CASSPGAGGPTDTQYF. The DNA for the CDR3 is TGTGCCAGCAGCCCGGGAGCGGGAGGCCCCACAGATACGCAGTATTTT.